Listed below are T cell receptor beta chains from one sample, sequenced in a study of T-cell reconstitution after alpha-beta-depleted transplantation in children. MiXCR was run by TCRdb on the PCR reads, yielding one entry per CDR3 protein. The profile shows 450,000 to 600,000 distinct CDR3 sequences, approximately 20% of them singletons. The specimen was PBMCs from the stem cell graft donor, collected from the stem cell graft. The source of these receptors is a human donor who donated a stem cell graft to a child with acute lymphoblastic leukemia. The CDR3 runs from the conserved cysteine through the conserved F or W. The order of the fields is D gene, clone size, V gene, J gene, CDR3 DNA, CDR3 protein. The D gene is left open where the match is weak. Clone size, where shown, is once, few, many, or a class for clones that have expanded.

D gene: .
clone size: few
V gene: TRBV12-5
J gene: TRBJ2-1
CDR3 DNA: TGTGCTAGTGGTTTCCTGTACAATGAGCAGTTCTTC
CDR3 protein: CASGFLYNEQFF

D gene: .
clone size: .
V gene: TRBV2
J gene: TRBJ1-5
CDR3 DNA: TGTGCCAGCAGCCCTGAGGGGCTTAGCAATCAGCCCCAGCATTTT
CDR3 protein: CASSPEGLSNQPQHF

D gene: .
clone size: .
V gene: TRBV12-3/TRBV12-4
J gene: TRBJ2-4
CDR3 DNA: TGTGCCAGCAGCCTATCGGCCAAAAACATTCAGTACTTC
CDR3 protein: CASSLSAKNIQYF

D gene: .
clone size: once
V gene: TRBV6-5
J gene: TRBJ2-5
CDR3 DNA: TGTGCCAGCAGTTTCCAGGGGAAAGAGACCCAGTACTTC
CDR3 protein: CASSFQGKETQYF

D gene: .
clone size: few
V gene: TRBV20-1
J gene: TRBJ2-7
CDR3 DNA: TGCAGTGCTATGAACCAGCGGTCCTACTCCTACGAGCAGTACTTC
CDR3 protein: CSAMNQRSYSYEQYF

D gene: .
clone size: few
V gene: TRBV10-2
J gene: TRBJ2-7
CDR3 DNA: TGCGCCAGCAGTGACCTGGGCGGCGAGCAGTACTTC
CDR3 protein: CASSDLGGEQYF

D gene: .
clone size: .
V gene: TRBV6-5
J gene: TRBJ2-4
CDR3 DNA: TGTGCCAGCAGCTACTGGGGGGCCAAAAACATTCAGTACTTC
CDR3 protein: CASSYWGAKNIQYF

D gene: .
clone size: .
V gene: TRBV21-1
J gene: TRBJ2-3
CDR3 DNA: TGTGCCAGCGAGGGACTAGCGGTCCTCACAGATACGCAGTATTTT
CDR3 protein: CASEGLAVLTDTQYF

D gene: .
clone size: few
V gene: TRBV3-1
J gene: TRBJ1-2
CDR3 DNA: TGTGCCAGCAGCCAACAGGGAAGCGGGGGCTACACCTTC
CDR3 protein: CASSQQGSGGYTF

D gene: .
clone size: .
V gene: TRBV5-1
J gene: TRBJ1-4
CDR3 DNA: TGCGCCAGCAGCTTGGACAGGGTAGATGAAAAACTGTTTTTT
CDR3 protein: CASSLDRVDEKLFF

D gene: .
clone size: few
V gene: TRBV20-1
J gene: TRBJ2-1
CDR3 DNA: TGCAGTGGGGGACGGGACCACAATGAGCAGTTCTTC
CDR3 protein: CSGGRDHNEQFF

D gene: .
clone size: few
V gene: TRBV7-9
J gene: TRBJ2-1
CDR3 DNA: TGTGCCAGCAGCCCTAGGGGGGACTCGATCAATGAGCAGTTCTTC
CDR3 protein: CASSPRGDSINEQFF

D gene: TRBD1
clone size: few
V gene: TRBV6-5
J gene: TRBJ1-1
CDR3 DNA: TGTGCCAGCAGTTACACGAGCAGGGGGCTTGGGGTCGGCACTGAAGCTTTCTTT
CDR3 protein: CASSYTSRGLGVGTEAFF

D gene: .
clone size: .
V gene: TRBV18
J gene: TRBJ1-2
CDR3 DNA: TGTGCCAGCTCACCGACATTCCAGGACGTCTATGGCTACACCTTC
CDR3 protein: CASSPTFQDVYGYTF

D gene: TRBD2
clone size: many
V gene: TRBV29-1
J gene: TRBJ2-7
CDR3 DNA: TGCAGCGTTGAAGTCGCACTAGCGGGCTACTCCTACGAGCAGTACTTC
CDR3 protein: CSVEVALAGYSYEQYF

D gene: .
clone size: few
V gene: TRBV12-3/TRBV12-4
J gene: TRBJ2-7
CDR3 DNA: TGTGCCAGCACCTATGGGGGGAGAGAGCAGTACTTC
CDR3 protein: CASTYGGREQYF

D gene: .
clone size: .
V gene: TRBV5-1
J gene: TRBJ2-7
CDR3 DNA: TGCGCCAGCAGCTTGGAAGGACAGTTGTTCTACGAGCAGTACTTC
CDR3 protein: CASSLEGQLFYEQYF

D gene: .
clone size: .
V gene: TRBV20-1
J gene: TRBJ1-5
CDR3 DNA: TGCAGTGCTAGGGCCCGGACGGGATATAGCAATCAGCCCCAGCATTTT
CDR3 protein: CSARARTGYSNQPQHF

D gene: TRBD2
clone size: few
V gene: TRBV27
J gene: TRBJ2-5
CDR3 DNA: TGTGCCAGCAGTTTCGCGGGGGGTCTCCAAGAGACCCAGTACTTC
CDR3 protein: CASSFAGGLQETQYF

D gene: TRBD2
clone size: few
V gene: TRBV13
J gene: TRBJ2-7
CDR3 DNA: TGTGCCAGCAGCCAGCGGGAGATCGCCTACGAGCAGTACTTC
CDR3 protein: CASSQREIAYEQYF

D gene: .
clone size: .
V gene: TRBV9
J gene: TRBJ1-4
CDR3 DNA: TGTGCCAGCAGCGTGAACGGGGATGAAAAACTGTTTTTT
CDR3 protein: CASSVNGDEKLFF

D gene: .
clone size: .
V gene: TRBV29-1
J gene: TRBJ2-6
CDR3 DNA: TGCAGCGCCCGAACCCACGAGTCAGGCAAAGACTCTGGGGCCAACGTCCTGACTTTC
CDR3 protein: CSARTHESGKDSGANVLTF

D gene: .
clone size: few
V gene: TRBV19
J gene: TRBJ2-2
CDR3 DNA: TGTGCCAGTAGTATCCCAGGGACCGGGGAGCTGTTTTTT
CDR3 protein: CASSIPGTGELFF

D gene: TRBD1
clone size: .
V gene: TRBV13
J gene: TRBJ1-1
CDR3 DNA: TGTGCCAGCAGCTTAGTTCAGGGCAGGGGGGGCACTGAAGCTTTCTTT
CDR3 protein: CASSLVQGRGGTEAFF

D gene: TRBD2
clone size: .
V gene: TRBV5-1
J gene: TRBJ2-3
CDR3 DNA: TGCGCCAGCAGCCCTGGACTAGCGGGGCGCACAGATACGCAGTATTTT
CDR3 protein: CASSPGLAGRTDTQYF

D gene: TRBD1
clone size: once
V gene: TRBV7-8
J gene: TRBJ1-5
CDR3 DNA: TGTGCCAGCAGGCGACAGGGGGCGCGAGGCAATCAGCCCCAGCATTTT
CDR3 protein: CASRRQGARGNQPQHF

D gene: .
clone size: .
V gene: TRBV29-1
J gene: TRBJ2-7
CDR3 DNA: TGCAGCGTTGAGGACATCACCTACGAGCAGTACTTC
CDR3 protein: CSVEDITYEQYF

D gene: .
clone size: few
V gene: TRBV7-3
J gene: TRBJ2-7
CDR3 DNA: TGTGCCAGCACCCTACCTGGGCTGACCGAGCAGTACTTC
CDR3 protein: CASTLPGLTEQYF

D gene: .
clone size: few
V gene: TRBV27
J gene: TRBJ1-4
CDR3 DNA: TGTGCCAGCAGCCCGGGGCAGGGTGTCCCAAAACTGTTTTTT
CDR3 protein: CASSPGQGVPKLFF

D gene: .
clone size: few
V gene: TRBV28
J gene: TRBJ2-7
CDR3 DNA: TGTGCCAGCAGTTTATCCGGGGTGGAGTACTTC
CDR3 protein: CASSLSGVEYF

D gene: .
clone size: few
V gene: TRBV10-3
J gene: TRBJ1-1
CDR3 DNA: TGTGCCATCAGTGAGTCCCAGGTTTTGAACACTGAAGCTTTCTTT
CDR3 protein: CAISESQVLNTEAFF

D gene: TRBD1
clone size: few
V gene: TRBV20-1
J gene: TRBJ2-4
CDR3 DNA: TGCAGTGTCTCGACCGGGACAGGGTTCAAAAACATTCAGTACTTC
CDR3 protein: CSVSTGTGFKNIQYF

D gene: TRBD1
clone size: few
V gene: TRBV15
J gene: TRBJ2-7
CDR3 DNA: TGTGCCACCAGCAGGGGACAGGGGCCCTACGAGCAGTACTTC
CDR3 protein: CATSRGQGPYEQYF

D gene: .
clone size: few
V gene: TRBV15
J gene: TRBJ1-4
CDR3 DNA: TGTGCCACCAGCAGAGATCTCTGGAAAACTAATGAAAAACTGTTTTTT
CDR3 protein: CATSRDLWKTNEKLFF

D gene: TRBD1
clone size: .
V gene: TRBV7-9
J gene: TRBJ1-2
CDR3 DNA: TGTGCCAGCAGCACCGCCATCCTGACAGGGCGAGGCGGCTATGGCTACACCTTC
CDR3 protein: CASSTAILTGRGGYGYTF

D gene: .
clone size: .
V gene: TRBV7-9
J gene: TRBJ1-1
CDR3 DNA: TGTGCCACCAGCTACACTGAAGCTTTCTTT
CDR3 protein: CATSYTEAFF

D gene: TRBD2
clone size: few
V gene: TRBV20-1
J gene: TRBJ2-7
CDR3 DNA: TGCAGTGCTAGAGATACCACTAGCGGGAGCGAGCAGTACTTC
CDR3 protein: CSARDTTSGSEQYF

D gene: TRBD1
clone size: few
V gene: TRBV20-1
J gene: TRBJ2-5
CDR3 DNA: TGCAGTGCTAGGGCCCACAGGGGAGAGACCCAGTACTTC
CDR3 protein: CSARAHRGETQYF

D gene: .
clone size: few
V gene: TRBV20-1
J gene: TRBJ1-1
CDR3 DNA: TGCAGTGCCGGCAGGGGCCCGAACACTGAAGCTTTCTTT
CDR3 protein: CSAGRGPNTEAFF

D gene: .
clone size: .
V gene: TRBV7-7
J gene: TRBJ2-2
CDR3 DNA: TGTGCCAGCAGCTTAGGACGGGGAGCCACCGGGGAGCTGTTTTTT
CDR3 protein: CASSLGRGATGELFF

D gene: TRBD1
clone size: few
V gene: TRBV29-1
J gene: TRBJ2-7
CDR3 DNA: TGCAGCGTTCGGGACAGACGGTCTCGCGACGAGCAGTACTTC
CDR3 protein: CSVRDRRSRDEQYF

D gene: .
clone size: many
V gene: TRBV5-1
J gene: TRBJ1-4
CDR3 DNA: TGCGCCAGCAGCTTTTTACGGGACGGAGGCGAAAAACTGTTTTTT
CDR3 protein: CASSFLRDGGEKLFF

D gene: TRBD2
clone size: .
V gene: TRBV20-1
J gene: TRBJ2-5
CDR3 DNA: TGCAGTGCCAGACAATACTTAGCGGGACCGGCAGAGACCCAGTACTTC
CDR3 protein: CSARQYLAGPAETQYF

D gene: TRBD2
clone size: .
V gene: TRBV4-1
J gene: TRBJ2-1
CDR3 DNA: TGCGCCAGCAGCCAAGGCCTAGCGGGACGGAGCTCCTACAATGAGCAGTTCTTC
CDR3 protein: CASSQGLAGRSSYNEQFF

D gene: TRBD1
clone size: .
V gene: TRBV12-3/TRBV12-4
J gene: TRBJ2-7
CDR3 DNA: TGTGCCAGCAGCAGCCAACTGACAGGGGCCGCCTACGAGCAGTACTTC
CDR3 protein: CASSSQLTGAAYEQYF

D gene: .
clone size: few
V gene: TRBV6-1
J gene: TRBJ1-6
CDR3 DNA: TGTGCCAGCTTACAGATGCGCTCCTATAATTCACCCCTCCACTTT
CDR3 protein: CASLQMRSYNSPLHF

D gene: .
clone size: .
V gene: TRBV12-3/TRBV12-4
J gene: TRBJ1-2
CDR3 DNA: TGTGCCAGCAGTTTTGGGCAGGGGAATGGCTACACCTTC
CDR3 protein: CASSFGQGNGYTF

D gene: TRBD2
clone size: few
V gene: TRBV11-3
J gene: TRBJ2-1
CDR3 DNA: TGTGCCAGCAGCTCCCTAGGGGTGGGGTGGGGACTAGCGGCCTCCTACAATGAGCAGTTCTTC
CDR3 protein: CASSSLGVGWGLAASYNEQFF

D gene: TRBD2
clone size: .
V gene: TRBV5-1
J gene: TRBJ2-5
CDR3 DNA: TGCGCCAGCAGCCAAGGGGCTAGCGGGAACTCGGGGGAGACCCAGTACTTC
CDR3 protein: CASSQGASGNSGETQYF

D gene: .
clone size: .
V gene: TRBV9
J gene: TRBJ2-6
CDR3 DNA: TGTGCCAGCAGCCCTGGAGGTATCTCTGGGGCCAACGGCCTGACTTTC
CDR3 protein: CASSPGGISGANGLTF

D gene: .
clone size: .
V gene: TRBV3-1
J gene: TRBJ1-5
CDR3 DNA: TGTGCCAGCAGCCAAGGGGGATGGGGGGATCAGCCCCAGCATTTT
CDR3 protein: CASSQGGWGDQPQHF

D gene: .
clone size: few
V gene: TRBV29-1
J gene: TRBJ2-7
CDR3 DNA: TGCAGCGTTGACGGACACCCAACCTACGAGCAGTACTTC
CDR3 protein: CSVDGHPTYEQYF

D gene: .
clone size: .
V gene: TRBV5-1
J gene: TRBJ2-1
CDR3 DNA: TGCGCCAGCAGCTTGACAGGGCACTCCTACAATGAGCAGTTCTTC
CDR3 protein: CASSLTGHSYNEQFF

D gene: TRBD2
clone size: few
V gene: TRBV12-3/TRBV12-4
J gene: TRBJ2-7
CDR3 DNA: TGTGCCAGCAGACTCGGACTAGCGGGAGCGTACGAGCAGTACTTC
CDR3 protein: CASRLGLAGAYEQYF

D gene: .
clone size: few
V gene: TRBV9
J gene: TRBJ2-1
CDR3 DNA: TGTGCCAGCAGCGTAGTGTCAATCGGACTCTCGAGTGAGCAGTTCTTC
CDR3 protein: CASSVVSIGLSSEQFF

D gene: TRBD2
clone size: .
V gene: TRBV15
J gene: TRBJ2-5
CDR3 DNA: TGTGCCACCAGCAGAGTGAGGCGGACTAGCGGATTCCAAGAGACCCAGTACTTC
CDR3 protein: CATSRVRRTSGFQETQYF

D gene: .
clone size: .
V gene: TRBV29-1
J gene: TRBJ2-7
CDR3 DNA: TGCAGCGTTGAAGATTCGGGAGAAGGGTACGAGCAGTACTTC
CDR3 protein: CSVEDSGEGYEQYF

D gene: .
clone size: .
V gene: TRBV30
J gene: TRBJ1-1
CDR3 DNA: TGTGCCTGGAGTGTGAACACTGAAGCTTTCTTT
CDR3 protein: CAWSVNTEAFF

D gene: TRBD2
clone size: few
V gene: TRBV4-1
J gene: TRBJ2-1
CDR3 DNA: TGCGCCAGCAGCTCGCCCGCTGGACTAGCGGGAGGTGACAATGAGCAGTTCTTC
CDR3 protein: CASSSPAGLAGGDNEQFF

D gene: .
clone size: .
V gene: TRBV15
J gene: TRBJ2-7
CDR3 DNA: TGTGCCACCAGCAGAGCCGACCTATACGAGCAGTACTTC
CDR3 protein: CATSRADLYEQYF